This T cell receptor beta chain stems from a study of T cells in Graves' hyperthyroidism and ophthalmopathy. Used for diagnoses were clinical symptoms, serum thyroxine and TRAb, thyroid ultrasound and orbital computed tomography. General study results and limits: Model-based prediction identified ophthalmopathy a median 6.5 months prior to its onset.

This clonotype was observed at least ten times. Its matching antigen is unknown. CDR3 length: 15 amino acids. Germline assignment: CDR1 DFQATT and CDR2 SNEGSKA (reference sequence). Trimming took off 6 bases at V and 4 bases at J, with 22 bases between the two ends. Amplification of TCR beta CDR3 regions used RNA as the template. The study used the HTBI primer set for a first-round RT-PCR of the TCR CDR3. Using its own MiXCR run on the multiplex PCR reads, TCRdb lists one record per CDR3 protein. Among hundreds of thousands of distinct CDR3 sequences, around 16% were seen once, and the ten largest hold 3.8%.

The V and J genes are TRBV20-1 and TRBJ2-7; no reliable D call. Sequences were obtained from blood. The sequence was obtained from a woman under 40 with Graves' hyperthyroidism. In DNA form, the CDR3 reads TGCAGTGCCCAGACATCAATTCCCAACGCGTACGAGCAGTACTTC. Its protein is CSAQTSIPNAYEQYF.